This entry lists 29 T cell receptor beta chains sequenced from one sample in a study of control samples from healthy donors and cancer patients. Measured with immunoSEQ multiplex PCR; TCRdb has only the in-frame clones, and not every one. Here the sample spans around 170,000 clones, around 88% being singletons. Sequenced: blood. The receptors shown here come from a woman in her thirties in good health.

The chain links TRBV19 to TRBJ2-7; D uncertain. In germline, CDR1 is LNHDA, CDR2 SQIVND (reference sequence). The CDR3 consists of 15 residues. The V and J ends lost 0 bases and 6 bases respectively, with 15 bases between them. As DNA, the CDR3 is TGTGCCAGTAGTATAGATCAAAGTCCGGCAGCCGAGCAGTACTTC. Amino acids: CASSIDQSPAAEQYF.

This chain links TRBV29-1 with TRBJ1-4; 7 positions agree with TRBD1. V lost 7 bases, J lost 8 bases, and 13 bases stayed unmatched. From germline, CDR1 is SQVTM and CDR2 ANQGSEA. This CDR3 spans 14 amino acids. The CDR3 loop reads CSAATTGFEEKLFF. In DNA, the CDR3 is TGCAGCGCCGCCACGACAGGGTTCGAGGAAAAACTGTTTTTT.

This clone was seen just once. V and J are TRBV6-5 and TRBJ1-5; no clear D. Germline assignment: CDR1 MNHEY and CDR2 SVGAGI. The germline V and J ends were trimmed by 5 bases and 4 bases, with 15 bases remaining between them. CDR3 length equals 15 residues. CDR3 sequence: CASSPTGLLNQPQHF. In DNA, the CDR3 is TGTGCCAGCAGTCCTACGGGTCTTTTAAATCAGCCCCAGCATTTT.

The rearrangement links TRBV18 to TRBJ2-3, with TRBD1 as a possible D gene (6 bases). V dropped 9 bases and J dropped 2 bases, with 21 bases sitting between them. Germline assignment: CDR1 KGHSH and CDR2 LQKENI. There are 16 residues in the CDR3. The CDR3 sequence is CASSSRRLGATDTQYF. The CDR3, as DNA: TGTGCCAGTAGCAGCCGACGCCTGGGGGCCACAGATACGCAGTATTTT.

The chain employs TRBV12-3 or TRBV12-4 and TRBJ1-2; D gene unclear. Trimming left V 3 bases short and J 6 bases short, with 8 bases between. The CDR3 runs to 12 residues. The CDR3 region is CASSFSSHGYTF. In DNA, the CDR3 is TGTGCCAGCAGTTTTTCTTCCCATGGCTACACCTTC.

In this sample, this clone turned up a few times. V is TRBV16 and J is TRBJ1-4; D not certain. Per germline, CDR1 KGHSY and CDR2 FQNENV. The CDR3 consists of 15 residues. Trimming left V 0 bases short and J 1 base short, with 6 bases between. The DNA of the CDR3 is TGTGCCAGCAGCCAATCTAGGATAACTAATGAAAAACTGTTTTTT. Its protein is CASSQSRITNEKLFF.

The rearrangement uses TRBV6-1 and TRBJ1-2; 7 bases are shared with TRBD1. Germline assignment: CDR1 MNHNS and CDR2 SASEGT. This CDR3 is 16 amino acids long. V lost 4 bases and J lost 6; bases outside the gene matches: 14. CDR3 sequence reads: CASSGRRQGTSDGYTF. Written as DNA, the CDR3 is TGTGCCAGCAGTGGACGACGACAGGGAACTTCTGATGGCTACACCTTC.

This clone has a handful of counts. The CDR3 loop is CATSRDRGHGNTIYF. Here the CDR3 DNA reads TGTGCCACCAGCAGAGACAGGGGGCATGGAAACACCATATATTTT. V and J are TRBV15 and TRBJ1-3, with 8 bases that match TRBD1. Germline trimming cut 0 bases from V and 3 bases from J; bases unmatched to any gene: 1. The germline CDR1 and CDR2 sequences are LNHNV and YYDKDF (reference sequence). The CDR3 is made up of 15 amino acids.

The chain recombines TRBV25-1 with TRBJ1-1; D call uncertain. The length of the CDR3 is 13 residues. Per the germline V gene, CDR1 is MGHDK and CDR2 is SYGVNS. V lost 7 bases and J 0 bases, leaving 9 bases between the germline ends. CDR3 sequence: CASTLGMNTEAFF. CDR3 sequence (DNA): TGTGCCAGCACGCTAGGCATGAACACTGAAGCTTTCTTT.

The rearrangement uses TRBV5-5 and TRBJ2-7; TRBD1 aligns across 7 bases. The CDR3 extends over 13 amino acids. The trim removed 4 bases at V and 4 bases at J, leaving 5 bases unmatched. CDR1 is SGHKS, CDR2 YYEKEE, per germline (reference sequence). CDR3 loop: CASSLRDSYEQYF. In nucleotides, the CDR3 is TGTGCCAGCAGCCTACGGGACAGTTACGAGCAGTACTTC.

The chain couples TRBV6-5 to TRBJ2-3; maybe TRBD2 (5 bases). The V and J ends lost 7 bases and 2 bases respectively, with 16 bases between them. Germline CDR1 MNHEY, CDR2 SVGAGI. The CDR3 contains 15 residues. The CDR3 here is CASTGRGRTTDTQYF. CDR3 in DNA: TGTGCCAGCACCGGCCGCGGGCGGACCACAGATACGCAGTATTTT.

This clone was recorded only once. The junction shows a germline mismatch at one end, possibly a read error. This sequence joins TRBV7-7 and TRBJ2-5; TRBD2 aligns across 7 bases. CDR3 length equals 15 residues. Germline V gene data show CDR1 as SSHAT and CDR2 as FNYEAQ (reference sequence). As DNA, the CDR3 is TGTGCTAGCAGCCTGACTAGCCGGGAGCGAGAGACCCAGTACTTC. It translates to CASSLTSRERETQYF.

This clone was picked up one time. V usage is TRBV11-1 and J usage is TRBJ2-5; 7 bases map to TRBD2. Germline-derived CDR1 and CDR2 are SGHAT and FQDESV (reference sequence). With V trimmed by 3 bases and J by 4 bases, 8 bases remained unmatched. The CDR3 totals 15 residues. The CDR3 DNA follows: TGTGCCAGCAGCTTGTCGGCGGGAGAGGGAGAGACCCAGTACTTC. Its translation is CASSLSAGEGETQYF.

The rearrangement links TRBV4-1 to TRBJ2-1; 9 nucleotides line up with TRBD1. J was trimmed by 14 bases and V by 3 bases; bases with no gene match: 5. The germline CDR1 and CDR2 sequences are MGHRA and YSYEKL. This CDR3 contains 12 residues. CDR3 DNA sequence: TGCGCCAGCAGCCACGGGACAGGGTACAAGTTCTTC. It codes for CASSHGTGYKFF.

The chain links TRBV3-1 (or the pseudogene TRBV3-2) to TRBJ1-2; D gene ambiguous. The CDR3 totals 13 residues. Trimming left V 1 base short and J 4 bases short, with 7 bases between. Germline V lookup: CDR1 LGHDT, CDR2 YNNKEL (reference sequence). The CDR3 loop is CASSQGLLYGYTF. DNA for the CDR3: TGTGCCAGCAGCCAAGGGCTGCTCTATGGCTACACCTTC.

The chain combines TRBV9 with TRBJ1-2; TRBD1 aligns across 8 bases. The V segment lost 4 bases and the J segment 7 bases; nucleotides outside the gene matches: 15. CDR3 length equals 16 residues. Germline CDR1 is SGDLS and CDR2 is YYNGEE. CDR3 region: CASSLGTGGVLRGYTF. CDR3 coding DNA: TGTGCCAGCAGCCTCGGGACAGGAGGGGTTTTGCGTGGCTACACCTTC.

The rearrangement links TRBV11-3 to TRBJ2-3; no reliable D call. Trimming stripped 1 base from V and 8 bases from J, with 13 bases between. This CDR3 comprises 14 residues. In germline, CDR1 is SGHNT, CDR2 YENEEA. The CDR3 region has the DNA TGTGCCAGCAGCTTAGGTGGAGACCCGGGTACGCAGTATTTT. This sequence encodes CASSLGGDPGTQYF.

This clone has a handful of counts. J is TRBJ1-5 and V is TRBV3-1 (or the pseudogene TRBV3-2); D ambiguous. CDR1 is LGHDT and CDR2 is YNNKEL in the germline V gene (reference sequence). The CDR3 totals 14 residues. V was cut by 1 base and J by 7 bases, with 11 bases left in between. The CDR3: CASSQVVTGQPQHF. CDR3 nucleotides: TGTGCCAGCAGCCAAGTGGTGACGGGCCAGCCCCAGCATTTT.

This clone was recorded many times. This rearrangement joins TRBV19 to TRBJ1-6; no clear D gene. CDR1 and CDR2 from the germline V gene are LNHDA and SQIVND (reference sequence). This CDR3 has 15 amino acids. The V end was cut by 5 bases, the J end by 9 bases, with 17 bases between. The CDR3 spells CASSLDGGTTSPLHF. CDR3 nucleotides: TGTGCCAGTAGTTTGGACGGTGGCACTACTTCACCCCTCCACTTT.

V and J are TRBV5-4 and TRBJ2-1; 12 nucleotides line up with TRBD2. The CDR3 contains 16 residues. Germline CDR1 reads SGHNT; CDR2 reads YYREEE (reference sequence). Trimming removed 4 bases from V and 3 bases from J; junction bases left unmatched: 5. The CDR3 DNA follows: TGTGCCAGCAGCCCACAGACTAGCGGGAGCTACAATGAGCAGTTCTTC. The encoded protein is CASSPQTSGSYNEQFF.

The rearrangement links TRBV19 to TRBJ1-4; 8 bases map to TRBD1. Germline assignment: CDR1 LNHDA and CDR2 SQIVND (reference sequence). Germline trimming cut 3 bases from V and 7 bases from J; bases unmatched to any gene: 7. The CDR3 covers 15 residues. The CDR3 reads CASSMPHRGVEKLFF. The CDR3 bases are TGTGCCAGTAGTATGCCCCACAGGGGGGTTGAAAAACTGTTTTTT.

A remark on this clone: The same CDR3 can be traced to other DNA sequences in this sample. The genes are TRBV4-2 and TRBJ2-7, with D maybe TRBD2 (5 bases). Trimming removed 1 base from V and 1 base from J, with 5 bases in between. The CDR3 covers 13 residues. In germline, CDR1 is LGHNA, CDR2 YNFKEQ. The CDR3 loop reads CASSQGGSYEQYF. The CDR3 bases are TGTGCCAGCAGCCAAGGAGGGTCCTACGAGCAGTACTTC.

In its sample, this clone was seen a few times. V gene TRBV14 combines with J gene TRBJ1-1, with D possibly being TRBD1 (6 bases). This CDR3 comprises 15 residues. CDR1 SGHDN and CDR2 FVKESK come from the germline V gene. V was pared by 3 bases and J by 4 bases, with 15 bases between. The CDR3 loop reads CASSHRGGSGTEAFF. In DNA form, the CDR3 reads TGTGCCAGCAGCCACAGGGGCGGGAGTGGCACTGAAGCTTTCTTT.

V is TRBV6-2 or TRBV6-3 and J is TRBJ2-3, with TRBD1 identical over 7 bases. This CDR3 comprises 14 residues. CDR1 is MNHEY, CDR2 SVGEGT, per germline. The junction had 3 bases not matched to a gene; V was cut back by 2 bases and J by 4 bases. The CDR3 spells CASSYSQGADTQYF. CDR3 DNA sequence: TGTGCCAGCAGTTACAGTCAGGGGGCAGATACGCAGTATTTT.

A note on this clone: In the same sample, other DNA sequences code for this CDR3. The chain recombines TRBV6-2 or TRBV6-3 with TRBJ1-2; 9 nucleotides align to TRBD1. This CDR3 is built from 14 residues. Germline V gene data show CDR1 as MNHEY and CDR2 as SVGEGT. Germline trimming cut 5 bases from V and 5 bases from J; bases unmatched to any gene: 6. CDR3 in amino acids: CASSAPGQGYGYTF. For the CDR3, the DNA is TGTGCCAGCAGTGCGCCGGGACAGGGTTATGGCTACACCTTC.

CDR3 amino acids: CASSRNRGGRDTQYF. Here the CDR3 DNA reads TGTGCCAGCAGCCGGAATCGGGGGGGTAGAGATACGCAGTATTTT. The chain couples TRBV3-1 (or the pseudogene TRBV3-2) to TRBJ2-3; 8 positions match TRBD2. Germline trimming cut 4 bases from V and 5 bases from J; bases unmatched to any gene: 8. Germline V gene data show CDR1 as LGHDT and CDR2 as YNNKEL (reference sequence). The CDR3 sequence is 15 residues long.

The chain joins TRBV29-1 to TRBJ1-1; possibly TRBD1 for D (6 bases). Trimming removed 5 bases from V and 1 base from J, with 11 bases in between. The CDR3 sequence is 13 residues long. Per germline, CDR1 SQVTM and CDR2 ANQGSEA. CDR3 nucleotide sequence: TGCAGCGTTTTTCCGGGACAGAACACTGAAGCTTTCTTT. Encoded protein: CSVFPGQNTEAFF.

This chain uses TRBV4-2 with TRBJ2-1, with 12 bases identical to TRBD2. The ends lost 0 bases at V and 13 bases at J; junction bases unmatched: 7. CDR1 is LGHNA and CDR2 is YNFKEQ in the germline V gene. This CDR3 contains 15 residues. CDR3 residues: CASSQDRLAGGEQFF. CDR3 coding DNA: TGTGCCAGCAGCCAAGATCGGCTAGCGGGAGGGGAACAGTTCTTC.

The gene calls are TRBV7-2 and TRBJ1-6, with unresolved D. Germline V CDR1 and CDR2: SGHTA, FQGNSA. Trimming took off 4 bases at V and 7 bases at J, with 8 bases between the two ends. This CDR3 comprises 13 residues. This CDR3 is CASSSEGNSPLHF. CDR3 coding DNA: TGTGCCAGCAGCTCCGAGGGCAATTCACCCCTCCACTTT. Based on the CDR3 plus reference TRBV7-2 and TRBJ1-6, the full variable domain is GAGVSQSPSNKVTEKGKDVELRCDPISGHTALYWYRQSLGQGLEFLIYFQGNSAPDKSGLPSDRFSAERTGGSVSTLTIQRTQQEDSAVYLCASSSEGNSPLHFGNGTRLTVT.